The following is a TCR beta chain sequence with its context. There are 14 residues in the CDR3. Losses at the gene ends were 2 bases for V and 4 bases for J; bases not matched to a gene: 0. Germline V gene lookup returns CDR1 MNHEY and CDR2 SMNVEV (reference sequence). MiXCR, run by TCRdb on the RT-PCR reads, gives a single entry per CDR3 protein. The data contain some 200,000 distinct CDR3 sequences, around two fifths of them singletons. The entry originates in a study of patients and donors after allogeneic stem cell transplantation. The rearrangement joins TRBV27 to TRBJ2-4; TRBD1 aligns across 9 bases. Source material: blood, either unsorted or a sorted T cell fraction (not recorded which). The TCR originated in a human donor who was either an allogeneic HSCT recipient or a stem cell or donor lymphocyte infusion donor (not recorded which). It is not recorded whose cells these are; they may come from a transplant donor. Written as DNA, the CDR3 is TGTGCCAGCAGTTTAGGGACAGGGAAAAACATTCAGTACTTC. It encodes CASSLGTGKNIQYF.